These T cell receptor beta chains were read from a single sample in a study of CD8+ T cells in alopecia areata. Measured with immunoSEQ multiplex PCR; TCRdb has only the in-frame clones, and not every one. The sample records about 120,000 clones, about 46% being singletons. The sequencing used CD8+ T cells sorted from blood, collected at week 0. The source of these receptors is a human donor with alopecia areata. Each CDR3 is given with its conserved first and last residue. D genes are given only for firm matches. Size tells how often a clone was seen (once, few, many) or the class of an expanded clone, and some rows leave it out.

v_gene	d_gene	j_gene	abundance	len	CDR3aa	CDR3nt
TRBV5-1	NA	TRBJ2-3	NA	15	CASSLLREASDTQYF	TGCGCCAGCAGCTTGCTTAGGGAAGCCTCAGATACGCAGTATTTT
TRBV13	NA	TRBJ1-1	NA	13	CASSPGVNTEAFF	TGTGCCAGCAGCCCCGGTGTCAACACTGAAGCTTTCTTT
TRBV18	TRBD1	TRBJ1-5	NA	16	CASSPKGQGASQPQHF	TGTGCCAGCTCACCGAAGGGACAGGGGGCCTCTCAGCCCCAGCATTTT
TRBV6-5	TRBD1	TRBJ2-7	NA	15	CASSYARGSLYEQYF	TGTGCCAGCAGTTACGCCAGGGGGTCGCTATACGAGCAGTACTTC
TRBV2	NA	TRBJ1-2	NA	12	CASSSILVHYTF	TGTGCCAGCAGCTCCATTCTCGTTCATTACACCTTC
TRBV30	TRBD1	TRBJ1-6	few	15	CAWSAPGQGSSPLHF	TGTGCCTGGAGTGCTCCGGGACAGGGGAGTTCACCCCTCCACTTT
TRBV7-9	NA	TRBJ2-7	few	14	CASSLVQGSYEQYF	TGTGCCAGCAGCTTAGTCCAGGGGTCCTACGAGCAGTACTTC
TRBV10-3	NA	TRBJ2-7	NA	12	CAISPDGYEQYF	TGTGCCATCAGCCCCGACGGCTACGAGCAGTACTTC
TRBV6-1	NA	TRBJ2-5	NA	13	CASSDSVGETQYF	TGTGCCAGCAGTGATTCCGTCGGTGAGACCCAGTACTTC
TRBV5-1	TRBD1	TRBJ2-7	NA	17	CASSLPRGQGATYEQYF	TGCGCCAGCAGCTTGCCTAGGGGACAGGGAGCAACCTACGAGCAGTACTTC
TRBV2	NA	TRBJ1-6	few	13	CASSGQGNSPLHF	TGTGCCAGCAGTGGTCAGGGGAATTCACCCCTCCACTTT
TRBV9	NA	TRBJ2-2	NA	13	CASSPSNTGELFF	TGTGCCAGCAGCCCCTCGAACACCGGGGAGCTGTTTTTT
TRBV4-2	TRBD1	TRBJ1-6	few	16	CASSQSQGAGNSPLHF	TGTGCCAGCAGCCAATCCCAGGGGGCGGGTAATTCACCCCTCCACTTT
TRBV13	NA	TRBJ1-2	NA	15	CASSFFRPANYGYTF	TGTGCCAGCAGCTTTTTCAGGCCAGCTAACTATGGCTACACCTTC
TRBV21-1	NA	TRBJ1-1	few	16	CASSKGRRGRVTEAFF	TGTGCCAGCAGCAAGGGTAGGAGGGGGCGCGTGACTGAAGCTTTCTTT
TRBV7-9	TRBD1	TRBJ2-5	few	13	CASSTGVQETQYF	TGTGCCAGCAGTACAGGGGTCCAAGAGACCCAGTACTTC
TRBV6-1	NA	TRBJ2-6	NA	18	CASSEAGQGLSGANVLTF	TGTGCCAGCAGTGAAGCTGGGCAGGGCCTCTCTGGGGCCAACGTCCTGACTTTC
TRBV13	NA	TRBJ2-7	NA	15	CASSLNHIGGYEQYF	TGTGCCAGCAGCTTAAACCATATAGGGGGCTACGAGCAGTACTTC
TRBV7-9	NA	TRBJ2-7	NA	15	CASSSDKVTGYEQYF	TGTGCCAGCAGCTCCGATAAGGTGACGGGCTACGAGCAGTACTTC
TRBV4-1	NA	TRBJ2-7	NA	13	CASALAAGGEQYF	TGCGCCAGCGCGTTGGCCGCAGGGGGGGAGCAGTACTTC
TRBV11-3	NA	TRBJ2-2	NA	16	CASSLGSRGFPGELFF	TGTGCCAGCAGCTTAGGTAGCCGGGGGTTCCCCGGGGAGCTGTTTTTT
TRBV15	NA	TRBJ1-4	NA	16	CATSRVRGSTGRKLFF	TGTGCCACCAGCAGAGTAAGGGGGAGTACGGGGCGAAAACTGTTTTTT